Here is one T cell receptor (beta chain) with its context. The target antigen is unknown. This sample stems from a study of T cell responses to AZD1222 COVID-19 vaccine. Study-wide points: There were repertoire samples only from the period after the peak T cell response. A mostly white British donor set with more females was recruited, and clonal diversity was possibly underestimated. Nearly half of spike-specific TCRs reportedly target variant regions that are unmutated in the B.1.351 and B.1.1.7 variants. Baseline antibody screening turned up just a handful of seropositive AZD1222 recipients.

J gave up 9 bases and V 5 bases, and 8 bases lay outside the gene matches. The germline gives CDR1 LNHDA, CDR2 SQIVND (reference sequence). The CDR3 runs to 15 residues. Sequencing used immunoSEQ multiplex PCR; TCRdb keeps in-frame clones, though not all of them. The sample lists 110,000 to 150,000 clones; approximately 90% were seen once. The chain joins TRBV19 to TRBJ2-1, with 12 bases aligning to TRBD2. The starting material was peripheral blood, obtained 28 days after the second AZD1222 dose. The sequence derives from an adult who received the AZD1222 COVID-19 vaccine. The CDR3 nucleotides are TGTGCCAGTAGTCAGACTAGCGGGAGTTTAAGTGAGCAGTTCTTC. Its translation is CASSQTSGSLSEQFF.